Shown below are 30 T cell receptor beta chains from a single sample sequenced in a study of blood T cell repertoires in COVID-19. Assay used: immunoSEQ multiplex PCR; TCRdb lists only in-frame clones, some missing. The sample holds fewer than 400,000 clones, around four fifths seen once. Sequenced material: peripheral blood. These receptors all come from a man aged 25 to 40 with active or convalescent COVID-19.

The chain links TRBV14 to TRBJ2-5, with 7 bases matching TRBD2. The CDR3 length is 16 residues. Germline loops: CDR1 SGHDN, CDR2 FVKESK. The V segment lost 2 bases and the J segment 2 bases; nucleotides outside the gene matches: 8. CDR3 sequence (DNA): TGTGCCAGCAGCCAACTAATGGGCGGGGGACAAGAGACCCAGTACTTC. It is translated as CASSQLMGGGQETQYF.

The CDR3 reads CSAQGRTEQFF. DNA for the CDR3: TGCAGTGCACAGGGTCGCACTGAGCAGTTCTTC. The genes are TRBV20-1 and TRBJ2-1, with D tentatively TRBD1 (6 bases). The CDR3 totals 11 residues. The V end lost 6 bases, the J end lost 9 bases, and 12 bases lay between the germline ends. Germline-derived CDR1 and CDR2 are DFQATT and SNEGSKA (reference sequence).

J is TRBJ2-5 and V is TRBV7-2; tentative D call: TRBD2 (5 bases). V lost 0 bases, J lost 2 bases, and 10 bases lay in between. Germline V lookup: CDR1 SGHTA, CDR2 FQGNSA. The CDR3 totals 15 residues. CDR3 residues: CASSLARTVQETQYF. The CDR3 coding sequence is TGTGCCAGCAGCTTAGCACGGACTGTTCAAGAGACCCAGTACTTC.

The rearrangement links TRBV11-3 to TRBJ2-1; a weak D match, TRBD2 (6 bases). The CDR3 runs 12 residues. Trimming removed 6 bases at V and 5 bases at J, with 8 bases between. Germline V gives CDR1 SGHNT, CDR2 YENEEA. As DNA, the CDR3 is TGTGCCAGCAGTCGCGGGAACAATGAGCAGTTCTTC. Translating gives CASSRGNNEQFF.

The chain carries TRBV19 and TRBJ1-5; tentatively, D is TRBD1 (6 bases). In germline, CDR1 is LNHDA, CDR2 SQIVND (reference sequence). This CDR3 region has 14 residues. V shed 8 bases and J shed 5 bases, with 16 bases lying between them. CDR3 in DNA: TGTGCCAGTCGTGGACAGCCCAGGCATCAGCCCCAGCATTTT. Protein sequence: CASRGQPRHQPQHF.

This chain uses TRBV28 with TRBJ2-7; D gene unclear. The CDR3 sequence is 13 residues long. Trimming left V 5 bases short and J 2 bases short, with 10 bases between. Germline CDR1 MDHEN, CDR2 SYDVKM. The CDR3 sequence is CASSPMATYEQYF. CDR3 nucleotide sequence: TGTGCCAGCAGTCCAATGGCCACCTACGAGCAGTACTTC.

The chain combines TRBV7-3 with TRBJ1-1; D perhaps matches TRBD1 (6 bases). The CDR3 totals 15 residues. Germline-derived CDR1 and CDR2 are SGHTA and FQGTGA. The germline V and J ends were trimmed by 1 base and 1 base, with 10 bases remaining between them. The CDR3 nucleotides are TGTGCCAGCAGCTTAAGTGGGGGCCCGAACACTGAAGCTTTCTTT. Protein: CASSLSGGPNTEAFF.

The CDR3 spells CASSLFVSNSNQPQHF. CDR3 nucleotides: TGTGCCAGCAGCTTGTTTGTCAGTAATAGCAATCAGCCCCAGCATTTT. The rearrangement links TRBV5-6 to TRBJ1-5; no clear D gene. Per the germline V gene, CDR1 is SGHDT and CDR2 is YYEEEE. The V gene lost 1 base and the J gene lost 0 bases, with 11 bases spanning the gap. The CDR3 is 16 residues long.

The gene calls are TRBV11-3 and TRBJ2-3, with D possibly matching TRBD1 (6 bases). Looked up from germline, CDR1 is SGHNT and CDR2 is YENEEA. This CDR3 contains 14 residues. V lost 5 bases, J lost 2 bases, and 11 bases lay in between. The CDR3 reads CASSHKGVTDTQYF. In nucleotides, the CDR3 is TGTGCCAGCAGCCACAAGGGGGTCACAGATACGCAGTATTTT.

This chain links TRBV6-5 with TRBJ2-7, with 7 bases aligning to TRBD2. Germline V lookup: CDR1 MNHEY, CDR2 SVGAGI. The CDR3 is 13 residues long. V dropped 6 bases and J dropped 1; count of bases not matched to a gene: 3. CDR3 protein: CASRTGGSYEQYF. CDR3 in DNA: TGTGCCAGCAGGACCGGGGGGTCCTACGAGCAGTACTTC.

The CDR3 coding sequence is TGTGCCTGGGATACAGGGGGCATTGAAGCTTTCTTT. Translating gives CAWDTGGIEAFF. The chain links TRBV30 to TRBJ1-1; 9 nucleotides align to TRBD1. The CDR3 is made up of 12 amino acids. The trim removed 5 bases at V and 7 bases at J, leaving 5 bases unmatched. The germline V gene has CDR1 GTSNPN and CDR2 SVGIG (reference sequence).

This rearrangement joins TRBV10-3 to TRBJ1-2; weak D call: TRBD1 (6 bases). This CDR3 is 15 amino acids long. CDR1 is ENHRY, CDR2 SYGVKD, per germline. Trimming shortened V by 4 bases and J by 3 bases, and 15 bases separated the two germline ends. CDR3 sequence reads: CAISARTGRDYGYTF. The DNA of the CDR3 is TGTGCCATCAGTGCTAGAACAGGGCGGGACTATGGCTACACCTTC.

The rearrangement joins TRBV6-2 or TRBV6-3 to TRBJ2-7; 7 bases are a match to TRBD1. Germline CDR1 is MNHEY and CDR2 is SVGEGT. Trimming removed 5 bases from V and 4 bases from J; junction bases left unmatched: 17. The CDR3 length is 17 residues. The CDR3 reads CASSTGTRTGRGYEQYF. The CDR3 coding sequence is TGTGCCAGCAGTACGGGGACGCGGACAGGTCGGGGATACGAGCAGTACTTC.

A few counts support this clone. The V gene is TRBV19, the J gene TRBJ1-6; the D gene is possibly TRBD1 (5 bases). Per germline, CDR1 LNHDA and CDR2 SQIVND (reference sequence). The V and J ends lost 2 bases and 10 bases respectively, with 15 bases between them. CDR3 length: 15 residues. CDR3 sequence reads: CASSIHGGVRSPLHF. The CDR3 DNA follows: TGTGCCAGTAGTATACATGGAGGGGTTCGGTCACCCCTCCACTTT.

This chain uses TRBV19 with TRBJ1-1, with 8 bases identical to TRBD1. Germline lookup yields CDR1 LNHDA and CDR2 SQIVND (reference sequence). There are 14 residues in the CDR3. J lost 7 bases, V lost 3 bases, and 7 bases had no gene match. The CDR3 bases are TGTGCCAGTAGTATCGGACAGGGAACGGGTGAAGCTTTCTTT. This translates into CASSIGQGTGEAFF.

The rearrangement links TRBV13 to TRBJ2-3, with 12 bases aligning to TRBD2. J lost 0 bases, V lost 5 bases, and 3 bases had no gene match. Germline-derived CDR1 and CDR2 are PRHDT and FYEKMQ (reference sequence). The CDR3 sequence is 16 residues long. The CDR3: CASSQLAGGSTDTQYF. The DNA of the CDR3 is TGTGCCAGCAGCCAACTAGCGGGGGGCAGCACAGATACGCAGTATTTT.

This clone occurred once. The J gene is TRBJ2-3, the V gene TRBV9; a weak D match, TRBD2 (6 bases). The germline gives CDR1 SGDLS, CDR2 YYNGEE. The germline V and J ends were trimmed by 4 bases and 6 bases, with 21 bases remaining between them. This CDR3 contains 16 residues. The CDR3 region is CASSSLGRGGVDTQYF. The CDR3 DNA is TGTGCCAGCAGCTCCCTCGGTAGGGGCGGGGTGGATACGCAGTATTTT.

V and J are TRBV5-4 and TRBJ2-5; the D is unclear. Germline V gene data show CDR1 as SGHNT and CDR2 as YYREEE (reference sequence). The CDR3 consists of 12 residues. V was trimmed by 2 bases and J by 4 bases, leaving 6 bases between them. CDR3 sequence reads: CASSFSGETQYF. CDR3 DNA: TGTGCCAGCAGCTTTTCGGGAGAGACCCAGTACTTC.

The chain combines TRBV24-1 with TRBJ1-1; 10 nucleotides line up with TRBD1. CDR1 KGHDR and CDR2 SFDVKD come from the germline V gene. The CDR3 totals 15 residues. V lost 4 bases to trimming and J lost 4 bases; unmatched junction nucleotides: 5. CDR3 nucleotide sequence: TGTGCCACCAGTGAGACCGGGACAGGGGTCACTGAAGCTTTCTTT. It yields the protein CATSETGTGVTEAFF.

CDR3 bases: TGTGCCAGCAGTGAGAAGACGGGGGTGAACACTGAAGCTTTCTTT. This gives the protein CASSEKTGVNTEAFF. This chain uses TRBV6-1 with TRBJ1-1; weak D call: TRBD1 (5 bases). Germline CDR1 is MNHNS and CDR2 is SASEGT. V was trimmed by 3 bases and J by 0 bases, leaving 11 bases between them. CDR3 length: 15 amino acids.

This clone was picked up a small number of times. The V call is TRBV11-2, the J call TRBJ1-2; 7 bases line up with TRBD1. V was clipped by 3 bases and J by 6 bases; unmatched bases: 7. From germline, CDR1 is SGHAT and CDR2 FQNNGV. The CDR3 is made up of 14 amino acids. This CDR3 reads CASSFVTGVDGYTF. Written as DNA, the CDR3 is TGTGCCAGCAGCTTCGTTACAGGGGTTGATGGCTACACCTTC.

The chain employs TRBV7-2 and TRBJ2-3, with D possibly TRBD2 on 7 matching bases. From germline, CDR1 is SGHTA and CDR2 FQGNSA. Deletions cut 1 base from V and 1 base from J, with 21 bases between. This CDR3 has 19 residues. The CDR3, as DNA: TGTGCCAGCAGCTTAGGTATCAGTGGGGCGGGGGCCCGCACAGATACGCAGTATTTT. It codes for CASSLGISGAGARTDTQYF.

This clone was counted only a few times. The genes are TRBV2 and TRBJ1-5; 7 bases match TRBD1. Per germline, CDR1 SNHLY and CDR2 FYNNEI. Trimming cost V 3 bases and J 2 bases; bases outside gene matches: 7. CDR3 length equals 16 residues. In DNA form, the CDR3 reads TGTGCCAGCAGTGACACAGGGGTCGTCGGCAATCAGCCCCAGCATTTT. It translates to CASSDTGVVGNQPQHF. The full variable domain, with the rest looked up from reference TRBV2 and TRBJ1-5, is EPEVTQTPSHQVTQMGQEVILRCVPISNHLYFYWYRQILGQKVEFLVSFYNNEISEKSEIFDDQFSVERPDGSNFTLKIRSTKLEDSAMYFCASSDTGVVGNQPQHFGDGTRLSIL.

This clone was detected a few times. V is TRBV7-2 and J is TRBJ2-3; 9 positions match TRBD2. CDR1 and CDR2 (germline): SGHTA, FQGNSA. This CDR3 has 14 amino acids. The V and J ends lost 6 bases and 6 bases, in that order; junction bases with no gene match: 7. The CDR3 bases are TGTGCCAGCAGTTCGCTAGCGGGGAGGGATACGCAGTATTTT. It is translated as CASSSLAGRDTQYF.

This clone showed up just a few times. V and J are TRBV28 and TRBJ2-1, with D perhaps matching TRBD1 (6 bases). This CDR3 contains 15 residues. Deletions cut 6 bases from V and 2 bases from J, with 14 bases between. The germline V gene has CDR1 MDHEN and CDR2 SYDVKM. CDR3 sequence: CASRPTGLAYNEQFF. The CDR3 DNA sequence: TGTGCCAGCAGACCTACAGGGTTGGCCTACAATGAGCAGTTCTTC.

The count of this clone is one. The rearrangement joins TRBV14 to TRBJ2-1; maybe TRBD2 (5 bases). With 4 bases removed from V and 4 bases from J, the gap between germline ends came to 17 bases. This CDR3 comprises 16 residues. Germline CDR1 SGHDN, CDR2 FVKESK. This chain's CDR3 is CASSLSREPPYNEQFF. The CDR3 nucleotides read TGTGCCAGCAGCCTTAGCCGGGAACCGCCATACAATGAGCAGTTCTTC.

This chain's CDR3 is CASSLAGETRTEAFF. DNA of the CDR3: TGTGCCAGCAGCTTGGCGGGTGAAACGAGGACTGAAGCTTTCTTT. V usage is TRBV5-4 and J usage is TRBJ1-1; no definite D call. The germline CDR1 and CDR2 sequences are SGHNT and YYREEE (reference sequence). The ends were cut back, 0 bases at V and 5 bases at J, with 14 bases in the middle. The CDR3 is 15 residues long.

The rearrangement links TRBV5-1 to TRBJ2-5, with a tentative D call TRBD2 (5 bases). CDR1 and CDR2 (germline): SGHRS, YFSETQ. The CDR3 sequence is 13 residues long. Trimming removed 5 bases from V and 4 bases from J, with 12 bases in between. Here the CDR3 DNA reads TGCGCCAGCAGGGCGGGCCCTCGAGAGACCCAGTACTTC. Its translation: CASRAGPRETQYF.

The chain carries TRBV30 and TRBJ1-3; weak D call: TRBD1 (5 bases). The CDR3 consists of 14 residues. Trimming stripped 5 bases from V and 0 bases from J, with 11 bases between. Germline V CDR1 and CDR2: GTSNPN, SVGIG (reference sequence). CDR3 protein: CAWGDSYSGNTIYF. CDR3 in DNA: TGTGCCTGGGGTGACAGCTACTCTGGAAACACCATATATTTT.

The chain combines TRBV15 with TRBJ1-1, with D tentatively TRBD1 (5 bases). The CDR3 extends over 17 amino acids. Trimming stripped 4 bases from V and 0 bases from J, with 18 bases between. Germline CDR1 reads LNHNV; CDR2 reads YYDKDF (reference sequence). DNA for the CDR3: TGTGCCACCAGCACAACCAGGGAAGGACACCTGAACACTGAAGCTTTCTTT. Encoded protein: CATSTTREGHLNTEAFF.